Following are 16 T cell receptor beta chains from one sample sequenced in a study of T cell responses to AZD1222 COVID-19 vaccine. Clones were sequenced by immunoSEQ multiplex PCR, and TCRdb holds only the in-frame ones, with some missing. The table has 95,000 to 100,000 clones, about 88% seen once; the top ten hold roughly 15%. The material was peripheral blood, obtained 28 days after the second AZD1222 dose. All receptors come from an adult who received the AZD1222 COVID-19 vaccine.

This clone was recorded a few times. The V call is TRBV6-4, the J call TRBJ2-3, with 8 bases lining up with TRBD2. V dropped 6 bases and J dropped 6; count of bases not matched to a gene: 14. The CDR3 loop spans 16 amino acids. Germline CDR1 is MRHNA and CDR2 is SNTAGT. CDR3 sequence: CASSPTSGLGHDTQYF. Here the CDR3 DNA reads TGTGCCAGCAGCCCCACTAGCGGCCTCGGACACGATACGCAGTATTTT.

J is TRBJ1-6 and V is TRBV5-1; D not resolved. CDR1 is SGHRS, CDR2 YFSETQ, per germline. V lost 4 bases, J lost 10 bases, and 9 bases lay in between. The CDR3 loop spans 12 amino acids. The CDR3 DNA reads as TGCGCCAGCAGCCCTGATGGGTCACCCCTCCACTTT. Protein sequence: CASSPDGSPLHF.

The chain couples TRBV11-3 to TRBJ2-3, with 11 nucleotides matching TRBD2. There are 16 residues in the CDR3. V shed 5 bases and J 2 bases; nucleotides not matched to a gene: 6. Germline V CDR1 and CDR2: SGHNT, YENEEA. CDR3 in amino acids: CASSLGTSGHTDTQYF. The CDR3 nucleotides read TGTGCCAGCAGCCTCGGGACTAGCGGACACACAGATACGCAGTATTTT.

DNA of the CDR3: TGTGCCATCAGTGACCCCCCCGGGGGCGGGAGCTCCTACGAGCAGTACTTC. It codes for CAISDPPGGGSSYEQYF. V and J are TRBV10-3 and TRBJ2-7, with D perhaps matching TRBD2 (7 bases). Germline CDR1 reads ENHRY; CDR2 reads SYGVKD. V dropped 3 bases and J dropped 0 bases, with 18 bases sitting between them. The CDR3 has 17 amino acids.

V is TRBV24-1 and J is TRBJ2-1, with 14 bases matching TRBD2. The trim removed 4 bases at V and 9 bases at J, leaving 4 bases unmatched. There are 15 residues in the CDR3. Germline V gene lookup returns CDR1 KGHDR and CDR2 SFDVKD. The CDR3 bases are TGTGCCACCAGTGAGCCCGGACTAGCGGGAGGTGAGCAGTTCTTC. It yields the protein CATSEPGLAGGEQFF.

This chain connects TRBV28 to TRBJ1-5; D uncertain. The CDR3 has 18 residues. Germline V CDR1 and CDR2: MDHEN, SYDVKM. V shed 7 bases and J shed 1 base, with 23 bases lying between them. The CDR3 protein is CASKQRNLARRSNQPQHF. The DNA for the CDR3 is TGTGCCAGCAAACAACGGAACTTGGCCCGACGGAGCAATCAGCCCCAGCATTTT.

The rearrangement joins TRBV12-3 or TRBV12-4 to TRBJ2-7; D possibly corresponds to TRBD1 (5 bases). V was pared by 5 bases and J by 3 bases, with 8 bases between. The CDR3 is made up of 12 amino acids. The CDR3 loop reads CASSLQGYEQYF. The CDR3 DNA follows: TGTGCCAGCAGTCTCCAGGGCTACGAGCAGTACTTC.

V and J are TRBV24-1 and TRBJ2-1; weak D call: TRBD1 (6 bases). Germline CDR1 is KGHDR and CDR2 is SFDVKD. Deletions cut 3 bases from V and 4 bases from J, with 15 bases between. CDR3 length: 16 amino acids. The CDR3 coding sequence is TGTGCCACCAGTGATCGAACAGGGCCGGCTTACAATGAGCAGTTCTTC. Translating it yields CATSDRTGPAYNEQFF.

V and J are TRBV11-2 and TRBJ1-2; maybe TRBD1 (5 bases). The CDR3 covers 14 residues. Trimming took off 3 bases at V and 4 bases at J, with 12 bases between the two ends. CDR1 and CDR2 (germline): SGHAT, FQNNGV. The CDR3 nucleotides are TGTGCCAGCAGCTTTACGGAGGGGCCCTATGGCTACACCTTC. It is translated as CASSFTEGPYGYTF.

This sequence joins TRBV5-4 and TRBJ2-5; 10 nucleotides match TRBD2. V lost 2 bases, J lost 4 bases, and 5 bases stayed unmatched. The germline V gene encodes CDR1 SGHNT and CDR2 YYREEE (reference sequence). This CDR3 region has 15 residues. CDR3 DNA: TGTGCCAGCAGCTTAGTACTAGCGGGACGAGAGACCCAGTACTTC. Protein: CASSLVLAGRETQYF.

The chain employs TRBV28 and TRBJ1-4, with D uncertain. Germline CDR1 MDHEN, CDR2 SYDVKM. CDR3 length equals 11 residues. V gave up 7 bases and J gave up 4 bases, with 4 bases separating them. CDR3 region: CASIFNEKLFF. The CDR3, as DNA: TGTGCCAGCATCTTTAATGAAAAACTGTTTTTT.

In its sample, this clone was seen once. V gene TRBV27 combines with J gene TRBJ1-1, with D possibly being TRBD1 (6 bases). With 3 bases removed from V and 0 bases from J, the gap between germline ends came to 20 bases. Germline CDR1 MNHEY, CDR2 SMNVEV (reference sequence). The CDR3 sequence is 18 residues long. CDR3 in amino acids: CASSFLGGFGDMNTEAFF. The CDR3 DNA follows: TGTGCCAGCAGTTTTTTGGGGGGCTTTGGGGACATGAACACTGAAGCTTTCTTT.

This clone was detected only a few times. J is TRBJ2-2 and V is TRBV3-1 (or the pseudogene TRBV3-2); 9 nucleotides align to TRBD2. Germline V gene sequence: CDR1 LGHDT, CDR2 YNNKEL (reference sequence). CDR3 length: 15 residues. V lost 4 bases to trimming and J lost 2 bases; unmatched junction nucleotides: 2. The CDR3 protein is CASSPLAGNTGELFF. CDR3 coding DNA: TGTGCCAGCAGCCCCCTAGCGGGAAACACCGGGGAGCTGTTTTTT.

This rearrangement joins TRBV4-2 to TRBJ2-3; D not certain. Germline assignment: CDR1 LGHNA and CDR2 YNFKEQ. The CDR3 is 16 residues long. Trimming cost V 1 base and J 6 bases, with 17 bases left between them. The CDR3 protein is CASSQGATRQMDTQYF. CDR3 nucleotides: TGTGCCAGCAGCCAAGGTGCGACTCGACAAATGGATACGCAGTATTTT.

J is TRBJ2-3 and V is TRBV5-6; D not resolved. The CDR3 is made up of 16 amino acids. Germline CDR1 and CDR2: SGHDT and YYEEEE. Trimming took off 4 bases at V and 8 bases at J, with 23 bases between the two ends. Written as DNA, the CDR3 is TGTGCCAGCAGCCTTGAGCACTCGAGAAACCCACTTACGCAGTATTTT. Protein sequence: CASSLEHSRNPLTQYF.

J is TRBJ1-6 and V is TRBV7-9, with 7 bases matching TRBD1. The J segment lost 6 bases and the V segment lost 5 bases, leaving 7 bases of the junction unmatched. CDR1 is SEHNR and CDR2 is FQNEAQ in the germline V gene (reference sequence). The CDR3 is 15 amino acids. CDR3 amino acids: CASSPQGQPNSPLHF. CDR3 nucleotide sequence: TGTGCCAGCAGCCCCCAGGGACAGCCTAATTCACCCCTCCACTTT.